This T cell receptor beta chain was recovered during a study of blood T cell repertoires in COVID-19 (dated by TCRdb to 2018 to 2021). Some background on the complete study: Samples from collaborators originated in the United States, Italy and Spain and spanned both the acute and convalescent phases of COVID-19. Sample metadata almost always included a de-identified subject ID, COVID-19 status, age in years and sex. The prospective study material was composed of cDNA or gDNA derived from T cells, B-cell-depleted T cells, or PBMCs. The dataset comprised deeply sampled blood TCRbeta repertoires from subjects exposed to, actively infected with, or recovered from COVID-19. The repertoires were made available in a free public database intended to serve as a resource for research on the immune response to SARS-CoV-2. The samples were drawn from the first 160 participants of the ongoing ImmuneRACE study and from over a thousand subjects provided by 6 global collaborators. Where available, HLA class I and class II types were obtained from metadata supplied by the sample provider rather than from assay-based typing.

TCRbeta CDR3 regions were amplified from genomic DNA by means of the immunoSEQ Assay, a bias-controlled multiplex PCR. For the original study's pipeline: The number of nucleated cells in each sample was estimated by amplification of reference gene primers within the assay. To quantify the absolute abundance of each unique TCRbeta CDR3 rearrangement, sequence reads were collapsed and filtered. For each sample, productive Simpson clonality was calculated as the square root of Simpson's diversity index across productive rearrangements. TCRdb obtained this table from immuneACCESS and retained in-frame rearrangements with V and J assigned. These tables miss some clones; where compared with another copy, unresolved V genes account for less than half of the shortfall, and the remainder is unexplained. D and trimming come from the DNA, and the V and J calls and clone size come from that table. This sample lists some 240,000 clones; 60% to 85% were detected once. Approximately 7.2% of the sample is taken by the ten largest.

A remark on this clone: Its cognate antigen has yet to be identified. Nothing much larger sits one base from this clone, and base qualities are not available.

The CDR3 runs 18 amino acids, cysteine and phenylalanine included. Only the CDR3 region is kept as DNA, spanning 54 bases read in frame from base 1. Reading the germline V gene gives CDR1 KGHSH and CDR2 LQKENI. The germline V end is reduced by 2 bases and the J end by 3 bases; junction bases left unmatched: 9. Paper-wide results and their limitations: The quantity of clinical and demographic metadata differed by source and by participant and was supplied without curation.

The collaborating institutions used their own protocols to collect whole blood in K2EDTA tubes. For TCRbeta analysis, collaborators shipped samples as frozen whole blood, isolated PBMCs, or DNA extracted from either of those sample types. Sequenced input: peripheral blood. The receptor's source is a woman in her seventies with acute or convalescent COVID-19. The chain uses TRBV18 and TRBJ2-2, and TRBD2 matches 10 of the central bases. Read as DNA, the sequence is TGTGCCAGCTCACCATCGGCTAGCGGGGGAGAGTACACCGGGGAGCTGTTTTTT. The resulting protein is CASSPSASGGEYTGELFF. Extended through the reference TRBV18 and TRBJ2-2 proteins, this CDR3 yields the full variable domain: NAGVMQNPRHLVRRRGQEARLRCSPMKGHSHVYWYRQLPEEGLKFMVYLQKENIIDESGMPKERFSAEFPKEGPSILRIQQVVRGDSAAYFCASSPSASGGEYTGELFFGEGSRLTVL.